This T cell receptor beta chain originates from a study of CD8 T cells in Susac syndrome (dated by TCRdb to between 2019 and 2020). Context from the whole study: Whether CD8+ T cell activation and differentiation in Susac syndrome was antigen driven was tested using repertoire sequencing. General findings and caveats noted by the study authors: The number of individuals in the TCR sequencing and HLA analysis was recognized as being relatively small.

Peripheral blood CD8+ and CD4+ T cells from healthy donors, Susac syndrome patients and multiple sclerosis patients were profiled by high-throughput TCR beta sequencing. Healthy donors were age- and sex-matched controls. Bulk CD8+ and CD4+ T cells were purified magnetically by negative isolation, whereas CD8+ TEMRA cells were enriched by FACS. Blood was drawn into EDTA tubes, processed within 24 hours, and PBMCs were isolated by density gradient centrifugation. PBMCs destined for TCR sequencing were cryopreserved in liquid nitrogen and later thawed in a 37 °C water bath. Purity of sorted or isolated CD4+, CD8+ and CD8+ TEMRA cells was at least 90%. RNA was extracted using the RNeasy kit, and roughly 0.5 to 1 microgram was reverse transcribed with random hexamers. The immunoSEQ multiplex PCR assay, covering 54 Vbeta and 13 Jbeta segments, was used to amplify TCR beta CDR3 regions. To correct PCR amplification bias, a synthetic template baseline was used for both primer optimization and computational correction. Per the authors' processing: Reads were annotated to V, D and J genes according to IMGT and were analyzed with immunoSEQ Analyzer, with only productive sequences retained. Clonality was computed as one minus Shannon entropy normalized by log2 of the number of productive unique sequences. For each patient and control, public and private clones were evaluated within the 100 most prevalent clones. A clone was defined as Susac-specific if it was absent from the healthy and MS cohorts, from 1052 published viral clones and from other ImmuneACCESS disease sequences. TCRdb reworked the public reads: Q25 trimming with fastp, MiXCR clone assembly, productive beta chains retained. Rows with a matching CDR3 protein are joined into one entry that keeps the most common DNA and genes. The V and J calls come from TCRdb's annotation, not from the publication. Here the sample has around 150,000 distinct CDR3 sequences; around 94% occur a single time. The ten largest clones capture around 0.14% of the sample.

On this clonotype itself: Its antigen specificity is not known. Per-base quality was not reported, and no clone a single base away is much larger than it.

The receptor comes from a human donor in good health. The sequenced sample was CD4+ T cells from PBMCs.

CDR3 reads: CASSATVSGANVLTF. The nucleotide sequence is TGTGCCAGTAGTGCGACAGTCTCTGGGGCCAACGTCCTGACTTTC. The rearrangement combines TRBV19 with TRBJ2-6, and the D gene may be TRBD1, 5 bases matching. V sheds 5 bases and J sheds 0 bases, leaving 8 bases between their ends. From its cysteine to its phenylalanine, the CDR3 spans 15 amino acids. The only DNA kept is the CDR3, 45 bases in frame from the first base. Looking up the germline V gene (reference sequence) yields CDR1 LNHDA and CDR2 SQIVND.